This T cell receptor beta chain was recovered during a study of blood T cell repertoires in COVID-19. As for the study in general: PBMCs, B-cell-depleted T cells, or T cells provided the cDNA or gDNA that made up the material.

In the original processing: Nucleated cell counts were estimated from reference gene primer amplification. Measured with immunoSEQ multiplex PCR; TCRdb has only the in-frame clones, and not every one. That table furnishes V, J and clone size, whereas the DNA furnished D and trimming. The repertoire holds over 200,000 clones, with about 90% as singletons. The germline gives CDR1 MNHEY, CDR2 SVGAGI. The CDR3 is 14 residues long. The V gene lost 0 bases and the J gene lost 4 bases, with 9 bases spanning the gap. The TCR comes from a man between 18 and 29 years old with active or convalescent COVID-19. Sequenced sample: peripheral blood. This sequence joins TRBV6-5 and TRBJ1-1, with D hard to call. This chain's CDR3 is CASSYSNRGTEAFF. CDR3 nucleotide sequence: TGTGCCAGCAGTTACTCTAACCGGGGCACTGAAGCTTTCTTT.